What follows are 14 T cell receptor beta chains derived from one specimen sequenced in a study of T cell responses to AZD1222 COVID-19 vaccine. The repertoire was sequenced with immunoSEQ multiplex PCR; TCRdb's copy has only in-frame clones and lacks some. The table lists roughly 150,000 clones, 90% to 95% of them singletons. Material: peripheral blood, obtained on day 0 of AZD1222 vaccination. Every receptor here comes from an adult in good health.

The V call is TRBV2, the J call TRBJ1-5; D is possibly TRBD1 (6 bases). The CDR3 covers 14 residues. Germline CDR1 is SNHLY and CDR2 is FYNNEI. The ends were cut back, 7 bases at V and 4 bases at J, with 14 bases in the middle. CDR3: CASTEQGKNQPQHF. The CDR3 bases are TGTGCCAGCACCGAGCAGGGGAAGAATCAGCCCCAGCATTTT. The entire variable domain, with the rest obtained from reference TRBV2 and TRBJ1-5, is as follows: EPEVTQTPSHQVTQMGQEVILRCVPISNHLYFYWYRQILGQKVEFLVSFYNNEISEKSEIFDDQFSVERPDGSNFTLKIRSTKLEDSAMYFCASTEQGKNQPQHFGDGTRLSIL.

The chain couples TRBV6-5 to TRBJ2-3; TRBD1 matches 8 bases. Germline CDR1 and CDR2: MNHEY and SVGAGI. The length of the CDR3 is 15 residues. The J segment lost 5 bases and the V segment lost 0 bases, leaving 4 bases of the junction unmatched. DNA of the CDR3: TGTGCCAGCAGTTACTCCGGGACAGGCCTAGATACGCAGTATTTT. As protein: CASSYSGTGLDTQYF.

The chain couples TRBV5-1 to TRBJ2-7, with D possibly TRBD2 on 6 matching bases. V was cut by 5 bases and J by 5 bases, with 17 bases left in between. The germline CDR1 and CDR2 sequences are SGHRS and YFSETQ. The CDR3 has 14 residues. Here the CDR3 DNA reads TGCGCCAGCAGGGGGTTGCGGGGAAGGAACGAGCAGTACTTC. This codes for CASRGLRGRNEQYF.

V and J are TRBV18 and TRBJ2-2; D unclear. The length of the CDR3 is 13 residues. V was cut by 0 bases and J by 5 bases, with 4 bases left in between. CDR1 is KGHSH, CDR2 LQKENI, per germline. The DNA for the CDR3 is TGTGCCAGCTCACCACCCCTGACCGGGGAGCTGTTTTTT. It encodes CASSPPLTGELFF.

V gene TRBV27 combines with J gene TRBJ1-1, with D perhaps matching TRBD1 (5 bases). Trimming removed 2 bases from V and 0 bases from J, with 7 bases in between. CDR3 length: 14 amino acids. CDR1 and CDR2 from the germline V gene are MNHEY and SMNVEV (reference sequence). The CDR3 here is CASSLQGLNTEAFF. In nucleotides, the CDR3 is TGTGCCAGCAGTTTACAGGGCCTGAACACTGAAGCTTTCTTT.

To note about this clone: The germline gene is not matched at one end of the junction; a read error may be the cause. The chain carries TRBV3-1 (or the pseudogene TRBV3-2) and TRBJ1-1; unclear D gene. This CDR3 spans 11 amino acids. Germline CDR1 and CDR2: LGHDT and YNNKEL (reference sequence). CDR3 coding DNA: TGTGCCAGCAGCCAAGATCTCGGGCGGATCTTT. This gives the protein CASSQDLGRIF.

The rearrangement uses TRBV5-1 and TRBJ2-5, with D possibly TRBD2 on 5 matching bases. This CDR3 spans 15 amino acids. Looked up from germline, CDR1 is SGHRS and CDR2 is YFSETQ. V lost 0 bases and J 5 bases, leaving 14 bases between the germline ends. The DNA of the CDR3 is TGCGCCAGCAGCTTGGCCGCGTCTAGAGGGGAGACCCAGTACTTC. Translating it yields CASSLAASRGETQYF.

This clone has a single count. The V gene is TRBV7-2, the J gene TRBJ2-3, with D possibly matching TRBD2 (5 bases). CDR1 and CDR2 (germline): SGHTA, FQGNSA. The CDR3 totals 14 residues. The V end lost 5 bases, the J end lost 2 bases, and 11 bases lay between the germline ends. The CDR3 region has the DNA TGTGCCAGCAGCGGTAGCGCCTCCACAGATACGCAGTATTTT. Encoded protein: CASSGSASTDTQYF.

This chain uses TRBV6-1 with TRBJ2-1; D may match TRBD1 or TRBD2 (6 bases each). Germline lookup yields CDR1 MNHNS and CDR2 SASEGT. This CDR3 contains 17 residues. V lost 3 bases to trimming and J lost 6 bases, with 21 bases between them. The CDR3 sequence: CASSEDGWGARSNEQFF. CDR3 DNA: TGTGCCAGCAGTGAGGACGGATGGGGGGCCCGCAGCAATGAGCAGTTCTTC.

This rearrangement joins TRBV12-3 or TRBV12-4 to TRBJ2-7, with no clear D. The V end lost 4 bases, the J end lost 3 bases, and 4 bases lay between the germline ends. The CDR3 has 11 amino acids. CDR3 DNA: TGTGCCAGCAGTTCATACTACGAGCAGTACTTC. Protein: CASSSYYEQYF.

V gene TRBV24-1 combines with J gene TRBJ2-1; D is uncertain. The V gene lost 2 bases and the J gene lost 5 bases, with 9 bases spanning the gap. CDR3 length: 14 amino acids. Germline CDR1 is KGHDR and CDR2 is SFDVKD. The CDR3 is CATSDSPEHNEQFF. The CDR3 region has the DNA TGTGCCACCAGTGATTCCCCGGAGCACAATGAGCAGTTCTTC.

This chain uses TRBV19 with TRBJ1-6; TRBD1 aligns across 8 bases. V shed 4 bases and J 0 bases; nucleotides not matched to a gene: 5. The CDR3 has 17 residues. Germline loops: CDR1 LNHDA, CDR2 SQIVND (reference sequence). CDR3 amino acids: CASSTNGQGSYNSPLHF. CDR3 nucleotides: TGTGCCAGTAGTACCAATGGACAGGGCTCCTATAATTCACCCCTCCACTTT.

The rearrangement uses TRBV3-1 (or the pseudogene TRBV3-2) and TRBJ2-1; D is unresolved. With 9 bases removed from V and 2 bases from J, the gap between germline ends came to 20 bases. This CDR3 is built from 16 residues. Germline V gene data show CDR1 as LGHDT and CDR2 as YNNKEL (reference sequence). Written as DNA, the CDR3 is TGTGCCAGTACCAGGCGAGGATCACCTCCCTACAATGAGCAGTTCTTC. Translated, it gives CASTRRGSPPYNEQFF.

This rearrangement joins TRBV5-1 to TRBJ2-2, with 8 bases lining up with TRBD1. CDR1 is SGHRS and CDR2 is YFSETQ in the germline V gene. The CDR3 length is 15 residues. J gave up 5 bases and V 5 bases, and 8 bases lay outside the gene matches. In DNA form, the CDR3 reads TGCGCCAGCAGGATCGGACAGGGCGGAACCGGGGAGCTGTTTTTT. Translated: CASRIGQGGTGELFF.